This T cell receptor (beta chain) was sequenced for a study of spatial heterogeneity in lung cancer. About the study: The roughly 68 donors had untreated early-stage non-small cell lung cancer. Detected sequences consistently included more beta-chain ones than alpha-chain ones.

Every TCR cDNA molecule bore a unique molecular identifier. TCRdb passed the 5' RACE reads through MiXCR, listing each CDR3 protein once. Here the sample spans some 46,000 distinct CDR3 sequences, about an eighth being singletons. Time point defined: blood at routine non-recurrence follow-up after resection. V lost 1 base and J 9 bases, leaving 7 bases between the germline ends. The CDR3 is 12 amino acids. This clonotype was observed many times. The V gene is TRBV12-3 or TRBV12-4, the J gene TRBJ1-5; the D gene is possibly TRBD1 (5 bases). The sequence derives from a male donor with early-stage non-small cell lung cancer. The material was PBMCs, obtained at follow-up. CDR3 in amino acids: CASSLGGGPQHF. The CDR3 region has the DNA TGTGCCAGCAGTTTAGGTGGGGGGCCCCAGCATTTT.